The present T cell receptor beta chain was sequenced within a study of blood T cells in healthy people across ages. Study-wide context: Per every two T cells, about one barcoded beta molecule was captured by template switching.

The CDR3 has 14 amino acids. V gave up 2 bases and J gave up 2 bases, with 8 bases separating them. A second PCR of 7 to 11 cycles used a sample-barcoded 5' primer and a J-beta primer mix. TCRdb itself ran the 5' RACE reads through MiXCR, one entry per CDR3 protein. The sample contains roughly 800,000 distinct CDR3 sequences, roughly 64% of which appear only once. This clonotype was seen a handful of times. Its antigen is unknown. Findings of the study overall: In these data, TCR beta diversity tracked strongly with naive T cell percentage.

This chain uses TRBV12-3 or TRBV12-4 with TRBJ2-3; D gene unclear. The sequencing input was blood. The receptor was isolated from a man aged 25 to 40 in good health. CDR3 sequence reads: CASSLYSDTDTQYF. For the CDR3, the DNA is TGTGCCAGCAGTTTATACAGCGACACAGATACGCAGTATTTT.